Ten or more counts support the clone carrying this T cell receptor (beta chain). The sample comes from a study of human T cells and chemical hapten exposure. The time point is: healthy volunteer bleed at 2 weeks. Unfractionated whole blood yielded the extracted total RNA. There are 15 residues in the CDR3. V trimming: 6 bases; J trimming: 7 bases; junction bases outside the gene matches: 9. TCRdb analysed the RACE reads with MiXCR anew, one entry per CDR3 protein. Among some 45,000 distinct CDR3 sequences listed, nearly 4.5% were seen once. The sequenced sample was whole blood. This clonotype was sampled from a human donor in good health. Some clones in this sample may be carry-over from other donors' samples. The chain is built from TRBV12-3 or TRBV12-4 and TRBJ2-1; 10 positions agree with TRBD2. Here the CDR3 DNA reads TGTGCCAGCAGGATGACTAGCGGGCCTTCTAATGAGCAGTTCTTC. Residues: CASRMTSGPSNEQFF.